This TCR beta chain stems from a study of regulatory T cells in long-lasting Graves disease. Investigators prepared the TCR beta libraries by applying iRepertoire HTBI primers and Arm-PCR of CDR3 regions. Original processing methods: Detected in the samples were over 55 TRBV and 14 TRBJ segments. Each CDR3 protein gets one entry after TCRdb re-called the multiplex PCR reads with MiXCR. The V and J calls reflect TCRdb's pipeline rather than the authors' work. Here the sample spans 300,000 to 350,000 distinct CDR3 sequences, around 20% being singletons. This CDR3 has 15 residues. V was trimmed by 1 base and J by 4 bases, leaving 14 bases between them. From germline, CDR1 is SGHRS and CDR2 YFSETQ. Time point in this sample: persistent/refractory GD, antithyroid drugs over 5 years with positive TRAb. Isolated PBMC RNA provided the starting material for the TCR library. Whole-study findings and limits: Peripheral blood, not thyroid tissue, was the sole material studied. Since the sample size was small, accuracy may have been reduced. Under persistent disease, TRBV28, TRBJ1-2 and TRBJ2-5 were used preferentially.

Remarks on this clonotype: Its antigen is as yet unknown.

This sequence joins TRBV5-1 and TRBJ2-5, with D hard to call. The source of this sequence is a female donor with Graves disease. Sequences were derived from peripheral blood mononuclear cells (PBMCs), sampled when the disease was refractory, from a patient treated with antithyroid drugs. The CDR3 bases are TGCGCCAGCAGCTTGTCGGAAGGGTTGGGAGAGACCCAGTACTTC. This gives the protein CASSLSEGLGETQYF.